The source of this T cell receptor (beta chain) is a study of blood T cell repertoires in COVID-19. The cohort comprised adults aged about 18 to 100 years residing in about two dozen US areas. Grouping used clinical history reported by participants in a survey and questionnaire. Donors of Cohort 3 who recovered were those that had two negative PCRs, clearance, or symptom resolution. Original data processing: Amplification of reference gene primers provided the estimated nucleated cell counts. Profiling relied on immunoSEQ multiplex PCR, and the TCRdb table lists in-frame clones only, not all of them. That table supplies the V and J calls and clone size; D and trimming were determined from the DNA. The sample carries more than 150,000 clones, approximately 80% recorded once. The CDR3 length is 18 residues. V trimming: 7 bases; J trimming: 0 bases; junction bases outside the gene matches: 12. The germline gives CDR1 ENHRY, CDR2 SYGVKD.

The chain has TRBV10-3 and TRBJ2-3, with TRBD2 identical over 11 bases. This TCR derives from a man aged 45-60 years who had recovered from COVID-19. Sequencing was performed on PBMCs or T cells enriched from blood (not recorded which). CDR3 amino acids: CAIKDLAGGNTSTDTQYF. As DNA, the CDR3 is TGTGCCATCAAGGACCTAGCGGGGGGAAATACTAGCACAGATACGCAGTATTTT.